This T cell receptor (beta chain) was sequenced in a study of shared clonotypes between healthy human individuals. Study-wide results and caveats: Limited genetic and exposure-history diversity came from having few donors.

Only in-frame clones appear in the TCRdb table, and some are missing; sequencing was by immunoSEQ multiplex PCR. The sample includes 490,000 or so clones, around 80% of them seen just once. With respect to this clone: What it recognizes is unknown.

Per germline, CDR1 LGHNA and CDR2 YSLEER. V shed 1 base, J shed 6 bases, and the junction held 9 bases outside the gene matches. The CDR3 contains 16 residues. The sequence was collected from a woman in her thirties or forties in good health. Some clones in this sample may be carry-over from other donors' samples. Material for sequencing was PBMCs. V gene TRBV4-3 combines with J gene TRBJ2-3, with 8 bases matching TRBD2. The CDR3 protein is CASSQGSSGSADTQYF. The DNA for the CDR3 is TGCGCCAGCAGCCAAGGGAGCAGCGGGAGTGCGGATACGCAGTATTTT.